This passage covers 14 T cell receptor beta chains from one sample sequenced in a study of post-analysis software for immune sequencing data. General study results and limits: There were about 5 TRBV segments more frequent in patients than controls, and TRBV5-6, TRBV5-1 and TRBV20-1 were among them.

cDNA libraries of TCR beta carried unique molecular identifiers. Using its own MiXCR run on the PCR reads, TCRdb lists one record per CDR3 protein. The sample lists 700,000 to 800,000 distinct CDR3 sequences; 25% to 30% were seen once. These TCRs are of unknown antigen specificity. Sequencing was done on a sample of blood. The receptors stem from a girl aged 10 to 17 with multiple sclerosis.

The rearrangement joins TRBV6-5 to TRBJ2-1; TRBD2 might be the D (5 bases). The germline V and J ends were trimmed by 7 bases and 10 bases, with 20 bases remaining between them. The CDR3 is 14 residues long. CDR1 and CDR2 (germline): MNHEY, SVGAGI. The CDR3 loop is CASTYQRGTREQFF. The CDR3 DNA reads TGTGCCAGCACCTACCAACGGGGTACGCGGGAGCAGTTCTTC.

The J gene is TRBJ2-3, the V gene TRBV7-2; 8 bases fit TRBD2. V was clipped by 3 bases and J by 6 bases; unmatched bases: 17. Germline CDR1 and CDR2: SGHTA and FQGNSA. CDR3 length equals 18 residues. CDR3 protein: CASSLLLGGGPPWDTQYF. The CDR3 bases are TGTGCCAGCAGCTTGCTCCTAGGCGGGGGGCCCCCTTGGGATACGCAGTATTTT.

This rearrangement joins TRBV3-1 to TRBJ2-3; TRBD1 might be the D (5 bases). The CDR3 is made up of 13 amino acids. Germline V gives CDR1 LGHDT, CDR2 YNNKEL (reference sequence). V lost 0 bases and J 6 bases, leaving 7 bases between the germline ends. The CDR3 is CASSQDPGDTQYF. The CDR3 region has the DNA TGTGCCAGCAGCCAAGATCCAGGGGATACGCAGTATTTT.

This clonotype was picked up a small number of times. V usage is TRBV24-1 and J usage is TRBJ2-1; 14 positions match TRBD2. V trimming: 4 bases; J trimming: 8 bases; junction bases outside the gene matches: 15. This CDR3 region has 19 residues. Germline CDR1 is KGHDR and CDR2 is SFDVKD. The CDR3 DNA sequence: TGTGCCACCAGTGACCGAACACCGGGACTAGCGGGAGTTTTCGATGAGCAGTTCTTC. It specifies CATSDRTPGLAGVFDEQFF.

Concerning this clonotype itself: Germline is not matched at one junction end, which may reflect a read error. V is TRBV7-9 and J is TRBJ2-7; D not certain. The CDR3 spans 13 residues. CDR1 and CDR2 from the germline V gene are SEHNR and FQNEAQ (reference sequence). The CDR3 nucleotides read TGTGCCAGCAGCTACGAGTCGTCCTACGGGCAGTACTTC. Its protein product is CASSYESSYGQYF. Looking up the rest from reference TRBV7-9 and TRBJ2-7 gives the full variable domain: DTGVSQNPRHKITKRGQNVTFRCDPISEHNRLYWYRQTLGQGPEFLTYFQNEAQLEKSRLLSDRFSAERPKGSFSTLEIQRTEQGDSAMYLCASSYESSYGQYFGPGTRLTVT.

CDR3 sequence reads: CASSREGPGGEQFF. The CDR3 nucleotides are TGTGCCAGCAGCCGGGAGGGGCCCGGGGGTGAGCAGTTCTTC. The chain uses TRBV7-9 and TRBJ2-1; 8 nucleotides align to TRBD2. The CDR3 consists of 14 residues. J lost 9 bases, V lost 5 bases, and 9 bases had no gene match. Germline V gene data show CDR1 as SEHNR and CDR2 as FQNEAQ (reference sequence).

The CDR3 region is CASHISPSYEQYF. CDR3 in DNA: TGTGCCAGCCACATCTCTCCGTCCTACGAGCAGTACTTC. This chain connects TRBV12-3 or TRBV12-4 to TRBJ2-7; no reliable D call. V lost 8 bases and J 1 base, leaving 12 bases between the germline ends. This CDR3 has 13 amino acids.

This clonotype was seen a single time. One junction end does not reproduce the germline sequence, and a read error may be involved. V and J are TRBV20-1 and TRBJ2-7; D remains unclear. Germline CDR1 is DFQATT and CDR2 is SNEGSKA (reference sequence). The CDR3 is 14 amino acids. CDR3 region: CSARDLKESYEQYF. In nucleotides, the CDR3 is TGCAGTGCTAGAGATCTTAAGGAATCCTACGAGCAATACTTC.

CDR3 nucleotides: TGTGCCACCAGCACCCGGGACAGTCCCTCCTACGAGCAGTACTTC. Encoded protein: CATSTRDSPSYEQYF. This rearrangement joins TRBV15 to TRBJ2-7, with 7 bases identical to TRBD1. CDR3 length: 15 amino acids. V was clipped by 4 bases and J by 0 bases; unmatched bases: 6. Looked up from germline, CDR1 is LNHNV and CDR2 is YYDKDF (reference sequence).

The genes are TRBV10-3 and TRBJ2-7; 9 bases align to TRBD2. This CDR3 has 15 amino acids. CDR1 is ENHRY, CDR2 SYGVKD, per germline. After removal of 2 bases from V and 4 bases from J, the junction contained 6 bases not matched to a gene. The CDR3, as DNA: TGTGCCATCAGTGAGAATCGCGGGGGGGCTTACGAGCAGTACTTC. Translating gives CAISENRGGAYEQYF.

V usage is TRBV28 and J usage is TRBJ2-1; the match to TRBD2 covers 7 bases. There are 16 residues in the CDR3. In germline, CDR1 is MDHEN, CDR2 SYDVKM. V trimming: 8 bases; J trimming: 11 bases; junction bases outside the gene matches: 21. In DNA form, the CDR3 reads TGTGCCAGCTCCCCACTGGGAGGGCAGATGCTAAGCAAGCAGTTCTTC. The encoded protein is CASSPLGGQMLSKQFF. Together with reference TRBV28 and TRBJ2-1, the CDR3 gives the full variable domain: DVKVTQSSRYLVKRTGEKVFLECVQDMDHENMFWYRQDPGLGLRLIYFSYDVKMKEKGDIPEGYSVSREKKERFSLILESASTNQTSMYLCASSPLGGQMLSKQFFGPGTRLTVL.

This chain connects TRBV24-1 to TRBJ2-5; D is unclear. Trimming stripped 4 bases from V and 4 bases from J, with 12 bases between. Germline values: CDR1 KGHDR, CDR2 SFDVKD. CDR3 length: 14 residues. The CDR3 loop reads CATSDRTERETQYF. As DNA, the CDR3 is TGTGCCACCAGTGACCGTACGGAGCGAGAGACCCAGTACTTC.

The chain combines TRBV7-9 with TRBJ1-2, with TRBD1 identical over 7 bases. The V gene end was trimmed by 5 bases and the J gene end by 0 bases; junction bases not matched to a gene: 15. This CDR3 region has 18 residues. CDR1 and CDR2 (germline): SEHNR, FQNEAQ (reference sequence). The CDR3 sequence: CASSPRGPGDRPNYGYTF. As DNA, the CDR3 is TGTGCCAGCAGCCCCCGAGGGCCAGGGGACAGACCTAACTATGGCTACACCTTC.

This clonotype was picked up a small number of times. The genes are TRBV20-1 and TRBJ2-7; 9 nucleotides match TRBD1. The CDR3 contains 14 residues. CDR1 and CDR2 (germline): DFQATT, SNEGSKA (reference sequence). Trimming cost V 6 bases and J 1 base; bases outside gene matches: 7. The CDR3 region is CSATGQGYSYEQYF. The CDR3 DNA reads TGCAGTGCGACGGGACAGGGATATTCCTACGAGCAGTACTTC.